The sequence of this T cell receptor (beta chain) was determined in a study of shared clonotypes between healthy human individuals. The CDR3 is 13 residues long. Per germline, CDR1 SQVTM and CDR2 ANQGSEA. Trimming shortened V by 7 bases and J by 7 bases, and 19 bases separated the two germline ends. TCRdb's copy holds only in-frame clones and misses some; the assay was immunoSEQ multiplex PCR. This repertoire shows hundreds of thousands of clones, 73% found once; its top ten account for around 2%. The TCR sequence derives from a young woman in good health. The chain combines TRBV29-1 with TRBJ2-5, with a weak D call TRBD1 (6 bases). The sequencing sample was made of memory CD4+ T cells sorted from blood. Sample subset: CD45RA-negative fraction. CDR3 amino acids: CSGGTYKDGTQYF. The CDR3 region has the DNA TGCAGCGGTGGGACATACAAAGATGGGACCCAGTACTTC.